This T cell receptor beta chain was observed in a study of cytomegalovirus exposure and HLA in healthy donors. This CDR3 spans 14 amino acids. Trimming stripped 1 base from V and 2 bases from J, with 8 bases between. CDR1 is SGHAT and CDR2 is FQNNGV in the germline V gene. Donors were ostensibly healthy at sampling, although undocumented immune exposures were probable. Study-wide results and caveats: For most TCR beta V segments, an earlier analysis put the productive rate at about 90% or about 30% of the time. In the analysis, some V segments, TRBV6-2 and TRBV6-3 included, were excluded as indistinguishable.

A multiplex PCR was run with 60 Vbeta primers and 13 Jbeta primers. Generated by immunoSEQ multiplex PCR, the TCRdb table keeps only in-frame clones and is missing some. The table has about 140,000 clones, roughly four fifths seen once; the top ten hold more than 4%. Concerning this clone itself: Antigen: not known.

The V gene is TRBV11-2, the J gene TRBJ1-1; D not resolved. The specimen sequenced was PBMCs. The origin of this receptor is a man aged 35 to 55 in good health and CMV-seropositive. This CDR3 reads CASSLGQRNTEAFF. In nucleotides, the CDR3 is TGTGCCAGCAGCTTAGGCCAGCGTAACACTGAAGCTTTCTTT.